This T cell receptor (beta chain) was captured by sequencing in a study of cytomegalovirus exposure and HLA in healthy donors. The PCR used 60 Vbeta and 13 Jbeta primers. Clones were read by immunoSEQ multiplex PCR, and TCRdb kept only the in-frame ones, dropping some. This sample has over 100,000 clones; about 74% occur once, and the top ten carry roughly 7%. Between the trimmed V and J ends, which lost 0 bases and 5 bases, there was a span of 22 bases. The CDR3 extends over 17 amino acids. CDR1 is SQVTM, CDR2 ANQGSEA, per germline. Sequencing was done on a sample of PBMCs. The sequence derives from a male donor in good health and CMV-seronegative. This chain joins TRBV29-1 and TRBJ1-2, with D maybe TRBD1 (6 bases). CDR3: CSVEDARSGGAPYGYTF. CDR3 bases: TGCAGCGTTGAAGATGCCCGCTCGGGGGGGGCGCCTTATGGCTACACCTTC.